This entry is about one TCR beta chain. This entry is derived from a study of blood T cell repertoires in COVID-19. Study overall: Samples of COVID-19 (acute and convalescent) were obtained from the United States, Italy and Spain.

Original data processing: By means of reference gene primer amplification, nucleated cell counts were estimated. TCRdb's copy holds only in-frame clones and misses some; the assay was immunoSEQ multiplex PCR. Clone size and the V and J calls come from that table; the DNA yielded D and trimming. Counted here are 150,000 to 200,000 clones, roughly 80% occurring once; the ten biggest clones make up around 2.7%. Sequences were obtained from peripheral blood. The receptor's source is a man between 70 and 80 years old with acute or convalescent COVID-19.

The CDR3 DNA is TGTGCCAGCAGATCAAGGGGGACAGGGCTTCGGACCCAGTACTTC. Its protein product is CASRSRGTGLRTQYF. This chain uses TRBV6-5 with TRBJ2-5; 9 bases line up with TRBD1. The CDR3 extends over 15 amino acids. The germline V gene encodes CDR1 MNHEY and CDR2 SVGAGI. V was pared by 6 bases and J by 7 bases, with 12 bases of the junction left unmatched.